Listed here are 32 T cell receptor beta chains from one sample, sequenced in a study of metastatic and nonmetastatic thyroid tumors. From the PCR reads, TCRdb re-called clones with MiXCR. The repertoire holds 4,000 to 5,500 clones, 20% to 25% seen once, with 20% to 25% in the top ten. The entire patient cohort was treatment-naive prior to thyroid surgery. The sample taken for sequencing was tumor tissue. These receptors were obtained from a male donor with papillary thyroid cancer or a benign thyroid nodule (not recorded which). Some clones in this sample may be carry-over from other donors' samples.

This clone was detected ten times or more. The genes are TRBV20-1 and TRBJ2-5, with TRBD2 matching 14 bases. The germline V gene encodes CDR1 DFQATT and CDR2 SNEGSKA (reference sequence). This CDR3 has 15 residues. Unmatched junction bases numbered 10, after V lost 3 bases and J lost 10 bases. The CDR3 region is CSASGTSGSSSDQYF. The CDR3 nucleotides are TGCAGTGCTAGCGGGACTAGCGGGAGCTCCAGCGACCAGTACTTC.

CDR3 amino acids: CASSEGLGDEKLFF. In DNA, the CDR3 is TGTGCCAGCAGCGAGGGCCTCGGGGATGAAAAACTGTTTTTT. The J gene is TRBJ1-4, the V gene TRBV7-6; D call uncertain. Trimming took 5 bases from V and 6 from J, leaving 13 bases between them. The CDR3 covers 14 residues. The germline CDR1 and CDR2 sequences are SGHVS and FNYEAQ.

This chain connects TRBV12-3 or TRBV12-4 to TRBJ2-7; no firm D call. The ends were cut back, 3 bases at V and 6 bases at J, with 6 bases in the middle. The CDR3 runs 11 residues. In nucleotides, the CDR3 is TGTGCCAGCAGTTTCCTGGGCGAGCAGTACTTC. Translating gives CASSFLGEQYF.

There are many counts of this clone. The CDR3 protein is CASSVRSGTGSNEQFF. The CDR3, as DNA: TGTGCCAGCAGCGTACGCTCCGGGACAGGGAGCAATGAGCAGTTCTTC. This chain uses TRBV9 with TRBJ2-1; TRBD1 matches at 9 bases. CDR1 SGDLS and CDR2 YYNGEE come from the germline V gene. V trimming: 1 base; J trimming: 6 bases; junction bases outside the gene matches: 8. The CDR3 is 16 residues long.

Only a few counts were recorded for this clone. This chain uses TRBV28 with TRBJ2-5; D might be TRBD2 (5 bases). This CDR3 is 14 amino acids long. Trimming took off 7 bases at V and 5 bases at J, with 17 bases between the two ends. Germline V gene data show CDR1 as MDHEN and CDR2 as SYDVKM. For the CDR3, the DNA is TGTGCCAGCACTAAGAATACTAGGAGGGAGACCCAGTACTTC. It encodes CASTKNTRRETQYF. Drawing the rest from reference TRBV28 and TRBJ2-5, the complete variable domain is DVKVTQSSRYLVKRTGEKVFLECVQDMDHENMFWYRQDPGLGLRLIYFSYDVKMKEKGDIPEGYSVSREKKERFSLILESASTNQTSMYLCASTKNTRRETQYFGPGTRLLVL.

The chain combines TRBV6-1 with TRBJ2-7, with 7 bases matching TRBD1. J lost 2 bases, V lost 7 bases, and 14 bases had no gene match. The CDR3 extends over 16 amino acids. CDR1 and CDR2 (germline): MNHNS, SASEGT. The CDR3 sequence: CASKKVTGVWAYEQYF. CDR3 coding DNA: TGTGCCAGCAAAAAGGTCACAGGGGTATGGGCCTACGAGCAGTACTTC.

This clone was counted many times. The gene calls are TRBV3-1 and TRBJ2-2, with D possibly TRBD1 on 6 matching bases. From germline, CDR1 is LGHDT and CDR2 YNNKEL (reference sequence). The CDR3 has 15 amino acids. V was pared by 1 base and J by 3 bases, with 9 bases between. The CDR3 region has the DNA TGTGCCAGCAGCCAAGGACAGGATTACACCGGGGAGCTGTTTTTT. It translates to CASSQGQDYTGELFF.

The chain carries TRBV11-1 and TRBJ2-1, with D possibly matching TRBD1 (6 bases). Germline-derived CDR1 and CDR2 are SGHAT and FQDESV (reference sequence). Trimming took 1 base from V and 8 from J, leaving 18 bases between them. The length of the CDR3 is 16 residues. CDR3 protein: CASSLEARRRQDEQFF. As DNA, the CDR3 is TGTGCCAGCAGCTTAGAAGCTCGTCGCAGACAGGATGAGCAGTTCTTC.

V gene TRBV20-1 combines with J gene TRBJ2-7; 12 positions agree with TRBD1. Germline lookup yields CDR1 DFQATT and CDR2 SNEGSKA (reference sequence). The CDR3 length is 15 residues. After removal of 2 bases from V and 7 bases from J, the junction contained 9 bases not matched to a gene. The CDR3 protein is CSARHRDRGLREQYF. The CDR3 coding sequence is TGCAGTGCTAGACACCGGGACAGGGGGCTAAGGGAGCAGTACTTC.

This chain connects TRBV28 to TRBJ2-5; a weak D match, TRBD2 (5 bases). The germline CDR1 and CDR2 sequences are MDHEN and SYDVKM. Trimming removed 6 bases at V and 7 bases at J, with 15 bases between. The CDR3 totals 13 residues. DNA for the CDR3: TGTGCCAGCAGGGGAGACGGCAAATGGACCCAGTACTTC. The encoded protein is CASRGDGKWTQYF.

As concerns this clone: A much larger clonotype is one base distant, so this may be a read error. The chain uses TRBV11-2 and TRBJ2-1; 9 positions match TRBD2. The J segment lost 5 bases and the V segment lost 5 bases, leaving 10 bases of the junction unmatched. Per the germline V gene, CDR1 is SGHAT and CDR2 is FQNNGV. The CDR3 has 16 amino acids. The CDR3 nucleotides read TGTGCCAGCAGCCTAGGGGTTGCTAGCGGGAACAATGAGCAGTTCTTC. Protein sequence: CASSLGVASGNNEQFF. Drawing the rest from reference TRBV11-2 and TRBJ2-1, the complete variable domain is EAGVAQSPRYKIIEKRQSVAFWCNPISGHATLYWYQQILGQGPKLLIQFQNNGVVDDSQLPKDRFSAERLKGVDSTLKIQPAKLEDSAVYLCASSLGVASGNNEQFFGPGTRLTVL.

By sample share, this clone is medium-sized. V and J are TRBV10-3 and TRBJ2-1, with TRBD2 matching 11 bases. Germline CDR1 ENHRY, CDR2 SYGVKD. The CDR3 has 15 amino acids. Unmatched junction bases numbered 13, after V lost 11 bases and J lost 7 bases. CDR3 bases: TGTGCCTCCAGGGGGCCTAGCGGGAGGCCGAATGAGCAGTTCTTC. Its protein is CASRGPSGRPNEQFF.

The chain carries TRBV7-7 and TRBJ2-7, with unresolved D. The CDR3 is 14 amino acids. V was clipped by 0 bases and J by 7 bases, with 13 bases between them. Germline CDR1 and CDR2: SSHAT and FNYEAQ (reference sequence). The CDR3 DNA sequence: TGTGCCAGCAGCTTAGCGCGACGGTTGGGGGAGCAGTACTTC. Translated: CASSLARRLGEQYF.

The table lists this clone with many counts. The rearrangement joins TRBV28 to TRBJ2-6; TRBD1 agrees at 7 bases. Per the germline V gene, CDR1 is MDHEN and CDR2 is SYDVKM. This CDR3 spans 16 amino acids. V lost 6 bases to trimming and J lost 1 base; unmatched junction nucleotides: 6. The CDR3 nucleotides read TGTGCCAGCAGCTGGACAGGCCGATCTGGGGCCAACGTCCTGACTTTC. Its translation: CASSWTGRSGANVLTF.

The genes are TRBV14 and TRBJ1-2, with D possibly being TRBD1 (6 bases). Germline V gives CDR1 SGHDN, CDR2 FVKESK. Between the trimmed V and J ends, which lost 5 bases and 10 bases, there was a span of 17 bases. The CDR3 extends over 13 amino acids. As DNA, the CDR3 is TGTGCCAGCAGCATCGGACAGTATAATGACTACACCTTC. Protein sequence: CASSIGQYNDYTF.

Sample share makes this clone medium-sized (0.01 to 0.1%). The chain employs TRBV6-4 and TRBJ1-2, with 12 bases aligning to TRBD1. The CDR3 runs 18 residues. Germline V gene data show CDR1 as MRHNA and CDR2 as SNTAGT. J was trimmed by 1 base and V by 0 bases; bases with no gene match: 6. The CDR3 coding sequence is TGTGCCAGCAGTGACTCGAAGGGACAGGGGGCTATTAACTATGGCTACACCTTC. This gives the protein CASSDSKGQGAINYGYTF.

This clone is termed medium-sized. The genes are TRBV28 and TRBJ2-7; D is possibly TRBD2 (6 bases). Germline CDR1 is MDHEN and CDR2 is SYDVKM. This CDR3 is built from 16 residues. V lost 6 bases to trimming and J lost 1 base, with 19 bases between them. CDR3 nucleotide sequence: TGTGCCAGCAGGCGTAGCCCCCGGGACTTATCCTACGAGCAGTACTTC. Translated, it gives CASRRSPRDLSYEQYF.

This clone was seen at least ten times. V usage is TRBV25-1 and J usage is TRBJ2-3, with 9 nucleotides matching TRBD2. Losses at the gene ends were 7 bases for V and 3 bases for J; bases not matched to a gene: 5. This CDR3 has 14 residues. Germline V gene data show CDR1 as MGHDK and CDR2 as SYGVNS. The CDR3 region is CASTHSGSTDTQYF. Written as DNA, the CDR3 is TGTGCCAGCACCCATAGCGGGAGTACAGATACGCAGTATTTT.

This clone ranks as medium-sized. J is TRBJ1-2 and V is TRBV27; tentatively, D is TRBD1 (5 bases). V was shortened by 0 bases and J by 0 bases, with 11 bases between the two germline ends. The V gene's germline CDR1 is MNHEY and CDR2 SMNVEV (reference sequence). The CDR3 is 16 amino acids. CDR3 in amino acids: CASSLSGQVPNYGYTF. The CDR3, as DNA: TGTGCCAGCAGTTTATCGGGGCAGGTTCCTAACTATGGCTACACCTTC.

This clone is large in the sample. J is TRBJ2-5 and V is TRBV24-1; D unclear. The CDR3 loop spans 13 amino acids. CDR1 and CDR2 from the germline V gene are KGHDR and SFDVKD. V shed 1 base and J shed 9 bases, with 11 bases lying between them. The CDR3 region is CATSDFGEIAQYF. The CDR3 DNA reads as TGTGCCACCAGTGATTTCGGTGAAATCGCCCAGTACTTC.

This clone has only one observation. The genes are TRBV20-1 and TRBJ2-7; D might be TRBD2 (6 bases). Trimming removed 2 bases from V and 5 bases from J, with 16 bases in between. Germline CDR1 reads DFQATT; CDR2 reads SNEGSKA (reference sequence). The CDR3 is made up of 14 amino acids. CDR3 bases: TGCAGTGCTAGACGGGGCGGGGTGGGCGACGAGCAGTACTTC. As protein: CSARRGGVGDEQYF.

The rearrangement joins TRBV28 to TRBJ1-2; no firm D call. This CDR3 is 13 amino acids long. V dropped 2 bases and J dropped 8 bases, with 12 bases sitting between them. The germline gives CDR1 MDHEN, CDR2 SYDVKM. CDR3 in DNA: TGTGCCAGCAGTTTAGTGAAGGCCCGAGGCTACACCTTC. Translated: CASSLVKARGYTF.

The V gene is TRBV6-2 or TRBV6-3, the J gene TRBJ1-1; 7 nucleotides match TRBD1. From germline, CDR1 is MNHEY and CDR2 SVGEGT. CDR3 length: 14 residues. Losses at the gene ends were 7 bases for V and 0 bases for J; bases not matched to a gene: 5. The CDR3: CASKQGGMNTEAFF. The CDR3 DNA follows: TGTGCCAGCAAGCAGGGGGGAATGAACACTGAAGCTTTCTTT.

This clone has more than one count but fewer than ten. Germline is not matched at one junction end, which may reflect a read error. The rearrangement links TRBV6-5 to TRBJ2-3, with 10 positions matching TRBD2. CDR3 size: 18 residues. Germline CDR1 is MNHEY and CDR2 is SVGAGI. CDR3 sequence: CASSSESIVSGRTDMQYF. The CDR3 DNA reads TGTGCCAGCAGTAGTGAATCGATAGTTAGCGGGAGGACAGATATGCAGTATTTT.

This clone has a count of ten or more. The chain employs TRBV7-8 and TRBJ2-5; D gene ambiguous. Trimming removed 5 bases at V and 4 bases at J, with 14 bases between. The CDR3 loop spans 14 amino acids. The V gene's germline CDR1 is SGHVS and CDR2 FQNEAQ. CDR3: CASSQMGNGETQYF. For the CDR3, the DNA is TGTGCCAGCAGCCAAATGGGTAACGGAGAGACCCAGTACTTC.

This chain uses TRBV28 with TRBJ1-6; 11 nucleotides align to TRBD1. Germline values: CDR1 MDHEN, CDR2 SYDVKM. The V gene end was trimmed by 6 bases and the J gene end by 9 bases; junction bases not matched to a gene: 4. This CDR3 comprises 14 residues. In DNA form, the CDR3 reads TGTGCCAGCAGCGGGACAGGGGGTTTTTCACCCCTCCACTTT. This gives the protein CASSGTGGFSPLHF.

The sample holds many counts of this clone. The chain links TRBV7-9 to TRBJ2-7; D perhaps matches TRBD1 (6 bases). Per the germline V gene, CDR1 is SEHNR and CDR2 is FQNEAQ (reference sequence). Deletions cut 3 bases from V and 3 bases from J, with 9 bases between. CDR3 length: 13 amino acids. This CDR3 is CASSFGQLYEQYF. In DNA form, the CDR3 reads TGTGCCAGCAGCTTCGGACAGCTCTACGAGCAGTACTTC.

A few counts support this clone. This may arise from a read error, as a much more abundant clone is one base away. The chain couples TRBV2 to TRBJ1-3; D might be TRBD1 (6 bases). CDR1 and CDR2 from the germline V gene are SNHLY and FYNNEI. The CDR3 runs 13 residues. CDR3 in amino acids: CANSGGPGNTIYF. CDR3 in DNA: TGTGCCAACAGTGGGGGGCCTGGAAACACCATATATTTT.

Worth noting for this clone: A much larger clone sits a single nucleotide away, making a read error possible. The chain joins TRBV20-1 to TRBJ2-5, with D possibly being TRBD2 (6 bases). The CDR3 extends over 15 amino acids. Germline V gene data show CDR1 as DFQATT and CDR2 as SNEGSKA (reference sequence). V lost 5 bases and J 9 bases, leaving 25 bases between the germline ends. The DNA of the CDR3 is TGCAGTGCTTTGGGGGTGGCTAGCAGCCCGGGAGCCCAGTACTTC. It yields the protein CSALGVASSPGAQYF.

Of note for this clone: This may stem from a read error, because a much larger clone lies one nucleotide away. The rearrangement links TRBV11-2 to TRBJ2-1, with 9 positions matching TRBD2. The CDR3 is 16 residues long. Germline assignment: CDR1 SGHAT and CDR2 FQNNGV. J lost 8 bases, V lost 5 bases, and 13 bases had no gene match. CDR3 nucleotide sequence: TGTGCCAGCAGCCCCACCAGGCGGGAGGGTCATTATGAGCAGTTCTTC. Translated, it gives CASSPTRREGHYEQFF.

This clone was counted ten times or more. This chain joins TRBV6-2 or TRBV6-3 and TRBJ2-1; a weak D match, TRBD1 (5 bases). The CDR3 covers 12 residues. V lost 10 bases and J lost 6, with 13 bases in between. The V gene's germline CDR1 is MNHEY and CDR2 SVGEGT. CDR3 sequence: CATTVGVNEQFF. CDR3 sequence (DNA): TGTGCCACTACCGTAGGGGTCAATGAGCAGTTCTTC.

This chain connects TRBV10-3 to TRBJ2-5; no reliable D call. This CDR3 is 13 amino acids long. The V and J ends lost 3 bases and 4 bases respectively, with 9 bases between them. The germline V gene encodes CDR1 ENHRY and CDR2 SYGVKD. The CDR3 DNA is TGTGCCATCAGTGAAATGCAGAGAGAGACCCAGTACTTC. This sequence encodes CAISEMQRETQYF.